This TCR beta chain was identified during a study of T-cell reconstitution after alpha-beta-depleted transplantation in children. The CDR3 length is 16 residues. The germline V and J ends were trimmed by 2 bases and 6 bases, with 17 bases remaining between them. It was with unique molecular identifiers that the TCRbeta library was prepared. TCRdb reprocessed the PCR reads via MiXCR and lists one record per CDR3 protein. The data contain some 150,000 distinct CDR3 sequences, about 9% of them singletons. The origin of this receptor is a female patient younger than 10 who had a stem cell transplant for congenital amegakaryocytic thrombocytopenia, so the T cells may come from the graft donor. The genes are TRBV12-3 or TRBV12-4 and TRBJ2-1; D is possibly TRBD2 (6 bases). The sample consisted of PBMCs, mostly from graft donor cells, taken 180 days after TCRalphabeta/CD19-depleted stem cell transplant. The CDR3 protein is CASSLMLASFFNEQFF. CDR3 DNA: TGTGCCAGCAGTTTAATGCTAGCGTCCTTCTTCAATGAGCAGTTCTTC.